This note documents a single TCR beta chain sequence. Repertoires were generated with immunoSEQ multiplex PCR, while TCRdb's copy carries only in-frame clones and drops some. Of about 350,000 clones in the sample, more than 85% are singletons; the top ten hold roughly 5%. The sample comes from a study of Ad26.COV2.S vaccination and SARS-CoV-2 variants. Study summary: Of the COV1001 trial arms, the Ad26.COV2.S arm included the donor. Ad26.COV2.S shots went into the muscle once or twice, 56 days apart.

Per the germline V gene, CDR1 is MDHEN and CDR2 is SYDVKM. The V and J ends lost 4 bases and 1 base, in that order; junction bases with no gene match: 9. The CDR3 has 16 residues. Indicated treatment: about 20 received Ad26.COV2.S at low or high dose, single or two shots; 5 received placebo; per-sample allocation not given. Day 63 after the first injection of vaccine or placebo was the sampling time. A Boston adult aged 18-55 years was the donor. V usage is TRBV28 and J usage is TRBJ2-5; the match to TRBD1 covers 7 bases. This specimen was peripheral blood, taken in a trial of Ad26.COV2.S vaccine versus placebo. The clonotype was recovered from a person aged 18-65 years who received the Ad26.COV2.S COVID-19 vaccine or a placebo. In DNA, the CDR3 is TGTGCCAGCAGTTCTATCGGACAGGACACCCAAGAGACCCAGTACTTC. It is translated as CASSSIGQDTQETQYF.